This TCR beta chain was identified in a study of blood T cell repertoires in COVID-19. For the study at large: The United States, Italy and Spain were the sources of the acute and convalescent COVID-19 samples. Sample material is recorded as cDNA or gDNA derived from T cells, B-cell-depleted T cells, or PBMCs.

Recruited during active infection, patients (from Seattle) were subsequently followed longitudinally. Germline V lookup: CDR1 MNHEY, CDR2 SVGAGI. Unmatched junction bases numbered 4, after V lost 6 bases and J lost 5 bases. CDR3 length: 13 amino acids. This clone has a count of ten or more. Using immunoSEQ multiplex PCR, the repertoire was profiled, and TCRdb retains in-frame clones only, with some absent. The profile shows roughly 38,000 clones, approximately 69% of them singletons. The chain combines TRBV6-5 with TRBJ1-1; TRBD1 agrees at 9 bases. The sample taken for sequencing was peripheral blood. The TCR was taken from a man in his 70s with COVID-19, enrolled during active disease. This chain's CDR3 is CASSTGGITEAFF. DNA for the CDR3: TGTGCCAGCAGCACAGGGGGCATAACTGAAGCTTTCTTT.